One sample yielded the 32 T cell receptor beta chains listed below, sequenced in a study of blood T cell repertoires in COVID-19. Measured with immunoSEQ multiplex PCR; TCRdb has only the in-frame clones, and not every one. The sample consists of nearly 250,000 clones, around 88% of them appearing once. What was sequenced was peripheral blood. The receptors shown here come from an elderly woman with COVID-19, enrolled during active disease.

The CDR3 reads CASSFSGRAGGGYTF. As DNA, the CDR3 is TGTGCCAGCAGCTTCTCTGGCCGCGCCGGAGGTGGCTACACCTTC. The chain combines TRBV11-2 with TRBJ1-2; D unresolved. Looked up from germline, CDR1 is SGHAT and CDR2 is FQNNGV. Trimming cost V 3 bases and J 7 bases, with 18 bases left between them. The CDR3 sequence is 15 residues long.

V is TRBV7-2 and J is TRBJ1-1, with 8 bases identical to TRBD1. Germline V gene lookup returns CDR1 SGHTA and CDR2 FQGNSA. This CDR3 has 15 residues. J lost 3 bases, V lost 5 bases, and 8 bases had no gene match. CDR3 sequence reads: CASSLSQDRDTEAFF. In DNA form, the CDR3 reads TGTGCCAGCAGCCTATCTCAGGACAGGGACACTGAAGCTTTCTTT.

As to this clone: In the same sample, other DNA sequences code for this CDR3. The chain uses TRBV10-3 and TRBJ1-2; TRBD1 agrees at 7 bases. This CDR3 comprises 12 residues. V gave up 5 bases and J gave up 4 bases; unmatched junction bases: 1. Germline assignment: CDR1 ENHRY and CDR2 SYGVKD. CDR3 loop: CAISRDSYGYTF. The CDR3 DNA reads TGTGCCATCAGTAGGGACAGCTATGGCTACACCTTC.

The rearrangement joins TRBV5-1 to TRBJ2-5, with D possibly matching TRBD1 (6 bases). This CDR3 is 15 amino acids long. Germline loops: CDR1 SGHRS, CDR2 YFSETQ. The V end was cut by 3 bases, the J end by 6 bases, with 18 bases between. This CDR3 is CASSSDTGLTKTQYF. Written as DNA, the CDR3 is TGCGCCAGCAGCTCGGATACAGGGTTGACGAAGACCCAGTACTTC.

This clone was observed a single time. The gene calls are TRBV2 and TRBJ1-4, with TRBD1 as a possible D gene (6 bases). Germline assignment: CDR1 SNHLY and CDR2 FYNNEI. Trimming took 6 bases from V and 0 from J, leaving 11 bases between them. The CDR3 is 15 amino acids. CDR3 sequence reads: CASRGPGATNEKLFF. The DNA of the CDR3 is TGTGCCAGCAGGGGGCCAGGGGCAACTAATGAAAAACTGTTTTTT. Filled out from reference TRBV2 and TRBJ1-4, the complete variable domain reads EPEVTQTPSHQVTQMGQEVILRCVPISNHLYFYWYRQILGQKVEFLVSFYNNEISEKSEIFDDQFSVERPDGSNFTLKIRSTKLEDSAMYFCASRGPGATNEKLFFGSGTQLSVL.

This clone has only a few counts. The DNA of the CDR3 is TGTGCCAGCAGCTTAGGACCACAGGGGGCGGCTCAGCCCCAGCATTTT. Residues: CASSLGPQGAAQPQHF. This chain joins TRBV7-6 and TRBJ1-5; TRBD1 matches 9 bases. V was pared by 1 base and J by 6 bases, with 7 bases of the junction left unmatched. The CDR3 is 16 amino acids. Per the germline V gene, CDR1 is SGHVS and CDR2 is FNYEAQ.

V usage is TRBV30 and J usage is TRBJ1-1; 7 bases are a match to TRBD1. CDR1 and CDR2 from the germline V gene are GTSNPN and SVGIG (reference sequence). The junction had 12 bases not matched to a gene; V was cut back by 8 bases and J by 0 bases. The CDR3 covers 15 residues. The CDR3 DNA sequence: TGTGCCCAGATCCGGGACAGTTTCATGAACACTGAAGCTTTCTTT. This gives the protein CAQIRDSFMNTEAFF.

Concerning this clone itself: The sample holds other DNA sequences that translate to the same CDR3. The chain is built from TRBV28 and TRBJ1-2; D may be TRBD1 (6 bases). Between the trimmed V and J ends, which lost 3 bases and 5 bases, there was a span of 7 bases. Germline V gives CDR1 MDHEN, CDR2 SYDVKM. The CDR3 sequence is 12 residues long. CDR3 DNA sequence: TGTGCCAGCAGTTTGCAGGGGTATGGCTACACCTTC. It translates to CASSLQGYGYTF.

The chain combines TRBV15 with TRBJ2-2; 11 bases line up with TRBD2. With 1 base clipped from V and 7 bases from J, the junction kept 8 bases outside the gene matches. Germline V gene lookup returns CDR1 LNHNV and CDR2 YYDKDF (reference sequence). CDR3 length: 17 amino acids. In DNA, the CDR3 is TGTGCCACCAGCAGAGCGAGGGCTAGCGGGGGGTACGGGGAGCTGTTTTTT. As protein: CATSRARASGGYGELFF.

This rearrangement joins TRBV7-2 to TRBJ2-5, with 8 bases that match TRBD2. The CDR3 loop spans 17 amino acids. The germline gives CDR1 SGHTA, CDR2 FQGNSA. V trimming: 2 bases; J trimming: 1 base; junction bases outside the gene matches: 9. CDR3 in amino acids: CASSLRRSGGRQETQYF. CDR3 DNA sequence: TGTGCCAGCAGCTTAAGGCGGAGCGGGGGACGCCAAGAGACCCAGTACTTC.

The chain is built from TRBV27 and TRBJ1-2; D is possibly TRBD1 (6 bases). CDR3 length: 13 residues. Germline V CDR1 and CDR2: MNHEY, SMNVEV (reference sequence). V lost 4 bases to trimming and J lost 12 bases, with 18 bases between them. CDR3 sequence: CASSSISTGSHTF. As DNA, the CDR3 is TGTGCCAGCAGTTCCATTTCTACAGGGTCTCACACCTTC.

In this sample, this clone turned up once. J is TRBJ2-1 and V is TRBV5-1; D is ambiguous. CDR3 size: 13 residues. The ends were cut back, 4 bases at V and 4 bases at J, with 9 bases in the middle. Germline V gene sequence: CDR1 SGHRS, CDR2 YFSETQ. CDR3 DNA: TGCGCCAGCAGCCCTGACTCTTACAATGAGCAGTTCTTC. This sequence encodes CASSPDSYNEQFF. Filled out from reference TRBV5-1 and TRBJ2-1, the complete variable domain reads KAGVTQTPRYLIKTRGQQVTLSCSPISGHRSVSWYQQTPGQGLQFLFEYFSETQRNKGNFPGRFSGRQFSNSRSEMNVSTLELGDSALYLCASSPDSYNEQFFGPGTRLTVL.

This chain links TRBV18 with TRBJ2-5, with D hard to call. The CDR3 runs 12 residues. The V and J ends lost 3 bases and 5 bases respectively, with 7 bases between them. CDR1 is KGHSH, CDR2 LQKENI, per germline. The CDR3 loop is CASSPIVETQYF. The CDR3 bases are TGTGCCAGCTCACCCATAGTTGAGACCCAGTACTTC. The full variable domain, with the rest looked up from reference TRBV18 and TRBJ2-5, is NAGVMQNPRHLVRRRGQEARLRCSPMKGHSHVYWYRQLPEEGLKFMVYLQKENIIDESGMPKERFSAEFPKEGPSILRIQQVVRGDSAAYFCASSPIVETQYFGPGTRLLVL.

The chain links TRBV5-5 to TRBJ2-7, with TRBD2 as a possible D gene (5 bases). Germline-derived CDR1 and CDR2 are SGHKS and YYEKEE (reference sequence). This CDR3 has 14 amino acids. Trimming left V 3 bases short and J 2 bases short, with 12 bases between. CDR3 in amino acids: CASSSSEVPYEQYV. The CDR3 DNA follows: TGTGCCAGCAGCTCATCGGAGGTTCCCTACGAGCAGTACGTC.

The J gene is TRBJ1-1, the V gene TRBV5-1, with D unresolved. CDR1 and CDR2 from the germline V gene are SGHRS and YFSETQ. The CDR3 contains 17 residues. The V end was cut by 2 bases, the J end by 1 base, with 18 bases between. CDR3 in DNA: TGCGCCAGCAGCTTTGAATCAGGCCTCATTAAGAACACTGAAGCTTTCTTT. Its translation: CASSFESGLIKNTEAFF.

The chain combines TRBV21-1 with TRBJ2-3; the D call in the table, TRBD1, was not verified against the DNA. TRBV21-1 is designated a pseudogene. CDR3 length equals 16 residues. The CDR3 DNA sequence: TGTGCCAGCAGCAAAGAGATCAGGGGCGGCCCAGATACGCAGTATTTT. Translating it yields CASSKEIRGGPDTQYF.

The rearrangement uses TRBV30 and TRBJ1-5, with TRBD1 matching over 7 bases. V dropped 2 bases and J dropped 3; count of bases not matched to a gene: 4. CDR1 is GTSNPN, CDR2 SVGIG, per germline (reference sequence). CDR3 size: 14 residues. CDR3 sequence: CAWSPTGPNQPQHF. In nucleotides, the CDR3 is TGTGCCTGGAGTCCGACAGGGCCCAATCAGCCCCAGCATTTT.

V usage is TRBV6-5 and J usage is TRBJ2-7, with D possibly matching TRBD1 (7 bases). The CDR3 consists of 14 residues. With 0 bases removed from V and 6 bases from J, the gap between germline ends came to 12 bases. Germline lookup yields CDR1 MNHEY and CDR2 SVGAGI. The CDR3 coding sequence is TGTGCCAGCAGTTACTCACGGCAGGGGGGCGAGCAGTACGTC. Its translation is CASSYSRQGGEQYV.

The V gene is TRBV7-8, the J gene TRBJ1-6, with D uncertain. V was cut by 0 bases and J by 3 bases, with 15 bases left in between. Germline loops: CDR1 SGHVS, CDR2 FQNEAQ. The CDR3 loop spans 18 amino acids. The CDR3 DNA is TGTGCCAGCAGCTTAGCTTCCGCCCGAGGGATCTATAATTCACCCCTCCACTTT. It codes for CASSLASARGIYNSPLHF. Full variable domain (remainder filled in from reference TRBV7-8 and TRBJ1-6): GAGVSQSPRYKVAKRGQDVALRCDPISGHVSLFWYQQALGQGPEFLTYFQNEAQLDKSGLPSDRFFAERPEGSVSTLKIQRTQQEDSAVYLCASSLASARGIYNSPLHFGNGTRLTVT.

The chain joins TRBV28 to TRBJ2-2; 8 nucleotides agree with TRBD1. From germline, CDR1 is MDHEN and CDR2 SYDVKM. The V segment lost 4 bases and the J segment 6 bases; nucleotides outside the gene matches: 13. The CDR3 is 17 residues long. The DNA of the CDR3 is TGTGCCAGCAGTTCGCTTCGAGAGGGACAGGCCCCCGGGGAGCTGTTTTTT. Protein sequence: CASSSLREGQAPGELFF.

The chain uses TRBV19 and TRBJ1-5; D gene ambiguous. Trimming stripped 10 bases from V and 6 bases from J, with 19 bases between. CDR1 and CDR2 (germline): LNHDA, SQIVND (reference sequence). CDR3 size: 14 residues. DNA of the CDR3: TGTGCCACAAGTCCAGTTCAAGGGAGTCAGCCCCAGCATTTT. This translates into CATSPVQGSQPQHF.

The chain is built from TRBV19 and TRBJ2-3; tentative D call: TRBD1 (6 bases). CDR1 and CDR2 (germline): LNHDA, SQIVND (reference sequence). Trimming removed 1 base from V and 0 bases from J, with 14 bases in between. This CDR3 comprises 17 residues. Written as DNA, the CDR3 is TGTGCCAGTAGTATAGCAGGGGTGGGGGCCAGCACAGATACGCAGTATTTT. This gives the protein CASSIAGVGASTDTQYF.

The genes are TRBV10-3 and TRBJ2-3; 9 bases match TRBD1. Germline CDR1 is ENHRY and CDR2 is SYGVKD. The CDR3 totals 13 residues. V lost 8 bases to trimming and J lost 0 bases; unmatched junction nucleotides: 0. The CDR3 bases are TGTGCCATCGGGACAGGGAGCACAGATACGCAGTATTTT. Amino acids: CAIGTGSTDTQYF.

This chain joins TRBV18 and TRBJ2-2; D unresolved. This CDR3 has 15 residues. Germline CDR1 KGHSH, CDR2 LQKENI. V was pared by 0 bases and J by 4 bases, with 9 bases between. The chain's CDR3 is CASSPPSVSTGELFF. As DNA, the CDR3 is TGTGCCAGCTCACCACCGTCAGTATCCACCGGGGAGCTGTTTTTT.

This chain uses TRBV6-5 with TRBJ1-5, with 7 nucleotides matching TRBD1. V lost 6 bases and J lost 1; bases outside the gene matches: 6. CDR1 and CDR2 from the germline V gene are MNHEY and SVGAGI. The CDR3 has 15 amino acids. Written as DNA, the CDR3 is TGTGCCAGCAGCCGCGGACAGGCAAGCAATCAGCCCCAGCATTTT. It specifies CASSRGQASNQPQHF.

The CDR3 spells CASGRGDEKLFF. The CDR3 DNA reads as TGTGCCAGCGGTCGCGGTGACGAAAAACTGTTTTTT. The V gene is TRBV6-5, the J gene TRBJ1-4; no clear D. This CDR3 comprises 12 residues. Trimming stripped 8 bases from V and 8 bases from J, with 12 bases between. Looked up from germline, CDR1 is MNHEY and CDR2 is SVGAGI.

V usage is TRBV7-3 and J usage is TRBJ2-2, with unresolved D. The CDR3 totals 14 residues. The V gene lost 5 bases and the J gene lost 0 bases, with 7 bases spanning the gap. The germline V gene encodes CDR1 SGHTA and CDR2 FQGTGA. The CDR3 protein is CASSRDSNTGELFF. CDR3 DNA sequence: TGTGCCAGCAGCCGAGACTCGAACACCGGGGAGCTGTTTTTT.

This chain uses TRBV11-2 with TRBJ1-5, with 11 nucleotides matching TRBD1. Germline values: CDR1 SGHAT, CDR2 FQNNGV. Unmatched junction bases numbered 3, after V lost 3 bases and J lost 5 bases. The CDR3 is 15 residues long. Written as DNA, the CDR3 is TGTGCCAGCAGCTTGGGGACAGGGGGTTATCAGCCCCAGCATTTT. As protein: CASSLGTGGYQPQHF.

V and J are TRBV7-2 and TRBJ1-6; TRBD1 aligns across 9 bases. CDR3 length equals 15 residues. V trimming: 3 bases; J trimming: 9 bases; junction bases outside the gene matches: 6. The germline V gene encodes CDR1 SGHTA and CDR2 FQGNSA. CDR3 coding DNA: TGTGCCAGCAGCTTTCGGACAGGGGTTACTTCACCCCTCCACTTT. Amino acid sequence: CASSFRTGVTSPLHF.

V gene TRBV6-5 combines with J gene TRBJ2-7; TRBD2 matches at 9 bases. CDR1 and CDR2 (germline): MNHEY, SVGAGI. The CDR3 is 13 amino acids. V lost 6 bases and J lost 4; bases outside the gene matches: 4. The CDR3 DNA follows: TGTGCCAGCAGGCGGGGGGGCCAATACGAGCAGTACTTC. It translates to CASRRGGQYEQYF.

CDR3 sequence reads: CASSPVDRANTEAFF. In nucleotides, the CDR3 is TGTGCCAGCAGTCCGGTCGACAGGGCGAACACTGAAGCTTTCTTT. The rearrangement links TRBV6-2 or TRBV6-3 to TRBJ1-1; TRBD1 matches 7 bases. Trimming cost V 5 bases and J 1 base; bases outside gene matches: 7. The CDR3 is 15 residues long. Germline V gene lookup returns CDR1 MNHEY and CDR2 SVGEGT.

CDR3 sequence (DNA): TGTGCCAGCAGTTACTCGAAGGGGGCCAGCAATCAGCCCCAGCATTTT. Translated: CASSYSKGASNQPQHF. V and J are TRBV6-6 and TRBJ1-5; 7 nucleotides line up with TRBD1. In germline, CDR1 is MNHNY, CDR2 SVGAGI (reference sequence). Trimming removed 0 bases from V and 1 base from J; junction bases left unmatched: 3. The length of the CDR3 is 16 residues.